The rows below give T cell receptor beta chains drawn from one sample of a study of cytomegalovirus exposure and HLA in healthy donors. The repertoire was sequenced with immunoSEQ multiplex PCR; TCRdb's copy has only in-frame clones and lacks some. The sample lists about 150,000 clones; approximately 80% were seen once. The sample taken for sequencing was PBMCs. The receptors shown here come from a man between 25 and 39 years old in good health and CMV-seropositive. The conserved cysteine and the conserved F or W are not part of the CDR3 here.

v_gene | CDR3aa
TRBV6-4 | ASSWDRIARETQY
TRBV28 | ASSAAGTEAF
TRBV5-1 | ASSSLAGVINEQF
TRBV28 | ASSFGTAREY
TRBV7-8 | ASSLFPRRRIQGANTEAF
TRBV5-4 | ASSTKLQGNTEAF
TRBV6-1 | ASSPRVNGEKLF
TRBV15 | ATSRGVEAAYEQY
TRBV7-2 | ASSLEVVRNIQY
TRBV11-2 | ASSLVGGAPDTQY
TRBV20-1 | SALGLETQY
TRBV6-5 | ASSYYRRETQY